These 29 T cell receptor beta chains were sequenced from one sample in a study of T-cell memory formation after mild COVID-19. TCRdb redid the calling of the 5' RACE reads with MiXCR, one entry per CDR3 protein. The repertoire holds 300,000 to 350,000 distinct CDR3 sequences, roughly a fifth seen once, with more than 20% in the top ten. Sample: PBMCs or a T cell subset sorted from them (not recorded which). The receptors were sampled from a man between 18 and 29 years old who had mild COVID-19 (a few samples of this study predate the infection). Cell type and time point are not known.

Many counts were recorded for this clonotype. The chain couples TRBV7-2 to TRBJ2-1; D is ambiguous. CDR3 length: 13 amino acids. The germline V gene has CDR1 SGHTA and CDR2 FQGNSA. Trimming stripped 1 base from V and 5 bases from J, with 6 bases between. The CDR3 is CASSLGWDNEQFF. The CDR3 DNA follows: TGTGCCAGCAGCTTAGGCTGGGACAATGAGCAGTTCTTC.

This chain connects TRBV7-9 to TRBJ2-1, with TRBD2 identical over 10 bases. Trimming at V came to 4 bases and at J to 5 bases, leaving 5 bases not matched to a gene. Per germline, CDR1 SEHNR and CDR2 FQNEAQ (reference sequence). The length of the CDR3 is 15 residues. In DNA, the CDR3 is TGTGCCAGCAGCTGGATAGCGGGGGGTGACAATGAGCAGTTCTTC. Protein: CASSWIAGGDNEQFF.

This chain links TRBV27 with TRBJ1-4, with D perhaps matching TRBD1 (5 bases). Trimming pared 7 bases from V and 2 bases from J, leaving 17 bases between. The length of the CDR3 is 16 residues. Germline V gives CDR1 MNHEY, CDR2 SMNVEV (reference sequence). In nucleotides, the CDR3 is TGTGCCAGCACTCCGCAGTGGGGCGCGACTAATGAAAAACTGTTTTTT. This gives the protein CASTPQWGATNEKLFF.

Ten or more counts support this clonotype. One end of the junction fails to match germline, which may point to a read error. The chain combines TRBV5-1 with TRBJ2-5, with no clear D. CDR3 size: 11 residues. Germline loops: CDR1 SGHRS, CDR2 YFSETQ. The CDR3 DNA sequence: TGTGCCAGCAGCTTCCAAGAGACCCAGTACTTC. Translation: CASSFQETQYF.

This clonotype occurred a few times. The J gene is TRBJ2-1, the V gene TRBV15; 10 positions match TRBD2. V lost 4 bases and J lost 8; bases outside the gene matches: 8. This CDR3 is 15 amino acids long. Germline V gene sequence: CDR1 LNHNV, CDR2 YYDKDF (reference sequence). The CDR3 spells CATSTLAGAGDEQFF. The CDR3 nucleotides are TGTGCCACCAGCACCCTAGCGGGGGCCGGGGATGAGCAGTTCTTC.

This chain uses TRBV20-1 with TRBJ1-2, with 8 bases identical to TRBD1. CDR3 size: 14 residues. With 6 bases clipped from V and 2 bases from J, the junction kept 8 bases outside the gene matches. Per the germline V gene, CDR1 is DFQATT and CDR2 is SNEGSKA (reference sequence). The CDR3 nucleotides are TGCAGTGCCCCAACAGGGGGACAGAACTATGGCTACACCTTC. Residues: CSAPTGGQNYGYTF.

Ten or more counts support this clonotype. V is TRBV12-3 or TRBV12-4 and J is TRBJ2-5, with D unclear. This CDR3 spans 14 amino acids. Trimming shortened V by 2 bases and J by 2 bases, and 9 bases separated the two germline ends. The CDR3 DNA is TGTGCCAGCAGTTTACCGACAACGCAAGAGACCCAGTACTTC. Amino acids: CASSLPTTQETQYF.

V is TRBV21-1 and J is TRBJ2-1; TRBD2 is the table's D call, not checked against the DNA. TRBV21-1 is an annotated pseudogene. The CDR3 length is 12 residues. DNA of the CDR3: TGTGCCAGCAGCAAAGTTAGGACTAGCGAGTTCTTC. Amino acid sequence: CASSKVRTSEFF.

This clonotype was observed a handful of times. This chain connects TRBV12-3 or TRBV12-4 to TRBJ1-5; D might be TRBD1 (5 bases). CDR3 length: 11 amino acids. Between the trimmed V and J ends, which lost 9 bases and 3 bases, there was a span of 6 bases. The CDR3 DNA sequence: TGTGCCAGGGGGGACAATCAGCCCCAGCATTTT. It translates to CARGDNQPQHF.

V usage is TRBV10-3 and J usage is TRBJ1-1; 9 nucleotides match TRBD1. CDR1 and CDR2 from the germline V gene are ENHRY and SYGVKD. Trimming cost V 7 bases and J 3 bases; bases outside gene matches: 3. The CDR3 length is 13 residues. In nucleotides, the CDR3 is TGTGCCATCACTAGGACAGGGGACACTGAAGCTTTCTTT. It yields the protein CAITRTGDTEAFF.

This clonotype was seen repeatedly, ten times or more. CDR3 DNA: TGTGCCAGCAGCGGTACAGGGGGAAGCAATCAGCCCCAGCATTTT. Amino acid sequence: CASSGTGGSNQPQHF. The rearrangement uses TRBV6-1 and TRBJ1-5; the match to TRBD1 covers 8 bases. The CDR3 spans 15 residues. Germline assignment: CDR1 MNHNS and CDR2 SASEGT. J was trimmed by 1 base and V by 6 bases; bases with no gene match: 5.

V gene TRBV7-2 combines with J gene TRBJ2-7; weak D call: TRBD2 (6 bases). From germline, CDR1 is SGHTA and CDR2 FQGNSA. V was pared by 6 bases and J by 5 bases, with 11 bases between. This CDR3 spans 12 amino acids. CDR3 bases: TGTGCCAGCAGTCGTCAGCGGGACGAGCAGTACTTC. Residues: CASSRQRDEQYF.

This clonotype was counted only a few times. The chain carries TRBV7-9 and TRBJ2-1, with D possibly TRBD1 on 6 matching bases. This CDR3 contains 15 residues. The germline V gene has CDR1 SEHNR and CDR2 FQNEAQ (reference sequence). Trimming pared 3 bases from V and 5 bases from J, leaving 14 bases between. This chain's CDR3 is CASSFRGRAHNEQFF. DNA for the CDR3: TGTGCCAGCAGCTTCAGGGGACGGGCGCACAATGAGCAGTTCTTC.

This sequence joins TRBV18 and TRBJ1-5; 11 bases map to TRBD1. The CDR3 length is 14 residues. Trimming took 5 bases from V and 5 from J; bases not matched to a gene: 2. Per the germline V gene, CDR1 is KGHSH and CDR2 is LQKENI. CDR3 nucleotides: TGTGCCAGCTCAGCGGGACAGGGGGATCAGCCCCAGCATTTT. Translating gives CASSAGQGDQPQHF.

V and J are TRBV24-1 and TRBJ1-2; no clear D gene. The CDR3 covers 11 residues. Germline loops: CDR1 KGHDR, CDR2 SFDVKD. With 8 bases removed from V and 4 bases from J, the gap between germline ends came to 7 bases. Written as DNA, the CDR3 is TGTGCCACCAAAACTCCCTATGGCTACACCTTC. It encodes CATKTPYGYTF.

This clonotype was detected only a few times. This chain uses TRBV4-2 with TRBJ1-4; 10 bases align to TRBD1. This CDR3 has 15 amino acids. CDR1 is LGHNA and CDR2 is YNFKEQ in the germline V gene. Trimming removed 3 bases from V and 7 bases from J; junction bases left unmatched: 5. The CDR3 protein is CASSQGTGEAEKLFF. The CDR3 region has the DNA TGTGCCAGCAGCCAGGGGACAGGGGAGGCTGAAAAACTGTTTTTT.

This clonotype was picked up a small number of times. The chain uses TRBV5-6 and TRBJ2-2, with a possible D match to TRBD1 (6 bases). The ends were cut back, 4 bases at V and 0 bases at J, with 16 bases in the middle. The CDR3 is made up of 17 amino acids. Germline lookup yields CDR1 SGHDT and CDR2 YYEEEE. This CDR3 is CASSRGTKFANTGELFF. In nucleotides, the CDR3 is TGTGCCAGCAGCAGGGGGACAAAGTTCGCGAACACCGGGGAGCTGTTTTTT.

The V and J genes are TRBV27 and TRBJ2-5, with D hard to call. The CDR3 contains 15 residues. V lost 6 bases and J 0 bases, leaving 14 bases between the germline ends. Germline CDR1 and CDR2: MNHEY and SMNVEV (reference sequence). In DNA form, the CDR3 reads TGTGCCAGCAGCCACGCACTCACGTACCAAGAGACCCAGTACTTC. It codes for CASSHALTYQETQYF.

This clonotype appeared a single time. The V call is TRBV5-1, the J call TRBJ1-1; D is possibly TRBD1 (5 bases). Germline CDR1 SGHRS, CDR2 YFSETQ. CDR3 length equals 15 residues. V was pared by 3 bases and J by 3 bases, with 15 bases between. The CDR3 DNA is TGCGCCAGCAGCTCCACGGAGGGGATGTACACTGAAGCTTTCTTT. Amino acids: CASSSTEGMYTEAFF.

This clonotype was seen a handful of times. The chain carries TRBV5-1 and TRBJ2-2; D uncertain. Germline V lookup: CDR1 SGHRS, CDR2 YFSETQ. The CDR3 covers 14 residues. V was trimmed by 2 bases and J by 0 bases, leaving 5 bases between them. CDR3 coding DNA: TGCGCCAGCAGCTTCGACTCGAACACCGGGGAGCTGTTTTTT. The encoded protein is CASSFDSNTGELFF.

The chain employs TRBV27 and TRBJ2-7; D gene uncertain. Per the germline V gene, CDR1 is MNHEY and CDR2 is SMNVEV (reference sequence). V was cut by 5 bases and J by 3 bases, with 14 bases left in between. This CDR3 is built from 14 residues. In DNA, the CDR3 is TGTGCCAGCAGTCCCTGGGCCGGAGACTACGAGCAGTACTTC. Amino acids: CASSPWAGDYEQYF.

In this sample, this clonotype turned up a few times. The chain employs TRBV12-3 or TRBV12-4 and TRBJ1-3, with D unresolved. This CDR3 has 13 amino acids. Trimming stripped 7 bases from V and 4 bases from J, with 11 bases between. CDR3 sequence: CASITPGGNTIYF. In DNA, the CDR3 is TGTGCCAGCATAACCCCGGGAGGAAACACCATATATTTT.

This clonotype was detected only a few times. The rearrangement joins TRBV5-1 to TRBJ1-1, with no clear D. The CDR3 is made up of 13 amino acids. The V and J ends lost 6 bases and 4 bases respectively, with 13 bases between them. Per germline, CDR1 SGHRS and CDR2 YFSETQ. The CDR3 DNA is TGCGCCAGCATTGACTCCCCGGGCACTGAAGCTTTCTTT. As protein: CASIDSPGTEAFF.

The chain is built from TRBV7-3 and TRBJ2-1; tentative D call: TRBD2 (5 bases). The CDR3 has 13 amino acids. Per germline, CDR1 SGHTA and CDR2 FQGTGA. V lost 5 bases to trimming and J lost 3 bases, with 8 bases between them. This CDR3 reads CASSHGNYNEQFF. Written as DNA, the CDR3 is TGTGCCAGCAGCCACGGGAACTACAATGAGCAGTTCTTC.

This clonotype showed up just once. The chain has TRBV6-1 and TRBJ2-5; 7 bases are shared with TRBD2. V shed 1 base and J 5 bases; nucleotides not matched to a gene: 4. In germline, CDR1 is MNHNS, CDR2 SASEGT. CDR3 length equals 14 residues. The CDR3 nucleotides are TGTGCCAGCAGTGAAGGCCCGGGGGGTGAGACCCAGTACTTC. Its translation is CASSEGPGGETQYF.

This clonotype was seen only a few times. The chain has TRBV29-1 and TRBJ1-1; D is uncertain. Trimming pared 7 bases from V and 1 base from J, leaving 16 bases between. In germline, CDR1 is SQVTM, CDR2 ANQGSEA. The CDR3 runs to 14 residues. CDR3 DNA sequence: TGCAGCGGGACCCCTAGGGTGACGAACACTGAAGCTTTCTTT. It encodes CSGTPRVTNTEAFF.

This sequence joins TRBV6-6 and TRBJ1-5, with D perhaps TRBD1 (5 bases). Per the germline V gene, CDR1 is MNHNY and CDR2 is SVGAGI (reference sequence). Between the trimmed V and J ends, which lost 6 bases and 7 bases, there was a span of 22 bases. CDR3 length: 16 amino acids. The CDR3 reads CASREAGFGRGQPQHF. The CDR3 nucleotides read TGTGCCAGCAGGGAGGCTGGGTTTGGCCGGGGCCAGCCCCAGCATTTT.

This clonotype was counted only a few times. The rearrangement uses TRBV6-2 or TRBV6-3 and TRBJ2-3; no clear D gene. There are 12 residues in the CDR3. Trimming removed 1 base from V and 4 bases from J, with 3 bases in between. In germline, CDR1 is MNHEY, CDR2 SVGEGT. The CDR3 spells CASSYLADTQYF. The CDR3 region has the DNA TGTGCCAGCAGTTACTTAGCAGATACGCAGTATTTT.

This clonotype was picked up a small number of times. This chain uses TRBV6-5 with TRBJ2-1, with a weak D call TRBD2 (5 bases). There are 15 residues in the CDR3. V was trimmed by 5 bases and J by 7 bases, leaving 18 bases between them. The germline gives CDR1 MNHEY, CDR2 SVGAGI. CDR3 protein: CASSSPLGTRNEQFF. The CDR3 DNA is TGTGCCAGCAGTAGCCCACTAGGAACCCGGAATGAGCAGTTCTTC.